The present TCR beta chain was sequenced within a study of vaccination and CD4 T cells after COVID-19 (dated by TCRdb to the early 2020s). Background on the whole study: Convalescent patients had a positive SARS-CoV-2 result on nasal swab PCR, and of these patients, under ten had mild disease and one had severe disease. Six males and four females were included in the convalescent cohort, with two Hispanic individuals, seven Caucasians, two Asians and one multiracial person represented. Participants got two doses of the Pfizer-BioNTech BNT162b2 vaccine (n=8) or two doses of the Moderna mRNA-1273 vaccine (n=2). Post-COVID blood samples were collected from convalescent patients a median of around 100 days after diagnosis, with a range of about 30 to 170 days. Post-vaccine blood samples were obtained a median of approximately 70 days after the second vaccine dose, with a range of about 14 to 250 days. Culture stimuli were overlapping spike peptide pools from SARS-CoV-2 and from the common cold coronaviruses HCoV-NL63, HCoV-OC43 and HCoV-229E. Control cultures used a CEFX viral epitope pool as positive control, an HIV-1 Nef peptide pool as negative control, or no peptide. The spike-specific CD4+ TCR repertoire was compared before and after mRNA vaccination in approximately ten COVID-19 convalescent patients and a handful of infection-naive healthy vaccine recipients.

This clonotype was picked up a small number of times. What this receptor recognizes is not known. No base quality information exists; no much larger clone differs at one position. Study-wide conclusions, independent of this receptor: In convalescent patients, a median roughly 85% of post-vaccine SARS-CoV-2-reactive clones were detected only after vaccination, suggesting vaccine-specific priming. The number of convalescent patients in the study was relatively small, and the study did not examine early timepoints following natural infection. Although the median number of SARS-CoV-2-reactive clonotypes went up from around 20 after infection to some 38 after vaccination, the increase was not significant. In convalescent patients, nearly all vaccine-specific clones (304 of 307) were found to be mono-reactive for SARS-CoV-2 spike rather than cross-reactive with common cold coronaviruses.

Trimming leaves V shorter by 2 bases and J shorter by 3 bases, with the junction holding 4 bases beyond the gene matches. Including cysteine and phenylalanine, the CDR3 has 15 amino acids. Solely the CDR3 DNA is kept, with 45 bases framed from the first base. The germline V gene (reference sequence) provides CDR1 SEHNR and CDR2 FQNEAQ. The treatment or condition label, as the study defines it: approximately 11-day PBMC culture with coronavirus spike peptide pools or control peptides (ViraFEST assay). The ViraFEST assay, used in the study, expanded antigen-specific T cells with peptide pools and then identified the expanded clonotypes through TCR sequencing. The convalescent patients' positive SARS-CoV-2 PCR tests fell between March and December 2020, which was before the Alpha, Beta and Delta variants emerged in the United States. PBMCs were cultured at roughly 1.9 million per well in IMDM supplemented with about 5% human AB serum and approximately 10 IU/ml IL-2, with 9.5 to 10 ug/ml peptide pools added. Half of the culture medium was replaced with fresh IL-2-containing medium on days 3 and 7. After 10 days of culture, CD4+ T cells were isolated by negative selection using the EasySep CD4+ T cell isolation kit. PBMCs were separated from whole blood using Ficoll-Paque Plus gradient centrifugation and then either used fresh or cryopreserved at -140C. In general, triplicate wells were set up for every culture condition.

The library came from PCR. DNA from cultured CD4+ T cells was subjected to TCR sequencing with the Oncomine TCR Beta short-read assay at the Johns Hopkins FTIC core. The QIAamp micro DNA kit was used to extract genomic DNA from the cultured CD4+ T cells. Oncomine TCR Beta libraries from cultured CD4+ T cells were pooled with unique dual indexes and sequenced on an Illumina iSeq 100. Per the original workflow: Non-productive sequences were removed, and CDR3s not starting with C, not ending with F or W, or shorter than 7 amino acids were discarded. Antigen-specific clonotypes were identified with the MANAFEST web application by comparing peptide-stimulated wells with reference and other culture wells. To be called positive, a clone needed an FDR below 0.05, an odds ratio above 5, and a productive frequency above 0.1% in at least two of three replicate wells. Clonotypes that were significantly expanded in both SARS-CoV-2 spike wells and at least one common cold coronavirus spike condition were defined as cross-reactive. CDR3 homology was assessed with Levenshtein distances (stringdist) and unrooted phylogenetic trees (ape) in R version 3.6.1. TCRdb cleaned the public reads at Q25 with fastp, built clones with MiXCR and kept in-frame beta chains. Every distinct CDR3 protein forms one entry, paired with its most common genes and DNA. V and J calls and clone size were set by TCRdb, not the authors. The sample table lists 16,000 or so distinct CDR3 sequences, roughly 58% of them with a count of one. 10% to 13% of the sample comes from the top ten.

Rearrangement joined TRBV7-9 to TRBJ2-5; TRBD2 lines up with 9 middle nucleotides. Sequenced sample: CD4+ T cells from blood, cultured in vitro. The sequence was collected from a human donor who had recovered from COVID-19. The base sequence is TGTGCCAGCAGCTTAACGGCTAGCGGGAAAGAGACCCAGTACTTC. Its coded protein is CASSLTASGKETQYF.